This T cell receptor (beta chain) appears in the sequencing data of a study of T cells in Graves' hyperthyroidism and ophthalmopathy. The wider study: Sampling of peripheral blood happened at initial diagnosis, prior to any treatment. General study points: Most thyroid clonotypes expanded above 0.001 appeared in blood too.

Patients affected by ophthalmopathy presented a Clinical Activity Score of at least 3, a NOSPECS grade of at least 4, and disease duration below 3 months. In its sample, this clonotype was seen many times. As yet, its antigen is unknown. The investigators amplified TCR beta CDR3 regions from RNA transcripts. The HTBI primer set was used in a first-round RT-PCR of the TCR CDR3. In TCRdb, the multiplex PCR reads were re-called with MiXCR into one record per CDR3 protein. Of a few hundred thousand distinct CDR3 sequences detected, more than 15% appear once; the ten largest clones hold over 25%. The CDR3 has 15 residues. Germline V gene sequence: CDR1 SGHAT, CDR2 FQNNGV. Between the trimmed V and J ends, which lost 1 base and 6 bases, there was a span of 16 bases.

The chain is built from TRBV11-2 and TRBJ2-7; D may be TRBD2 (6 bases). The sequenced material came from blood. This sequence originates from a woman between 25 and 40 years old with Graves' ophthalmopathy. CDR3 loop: CASSLVEGGTFEQYF. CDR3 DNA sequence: TGTGCCAGCAGCTTAGTTGAGGGAGGAACTTTCGAGCAGTACTTC.